Following are 13 T cell receptor beta chains from one sample sequenced in a study of blood T cell repertoires in COVID-19. Method: immunoSEQ multiplex PCR; TCRdb's copy keeps in-frame clones and lacks some. The sample gives 300,000 or so clones, 85% to 90% of which show up once; approximately 2.9% is in the top ten. Sequencing was carried out using PBMCs or T cells enriched from blood (not recorded which). The receptors derive from a woman aged 45-65 years who had been exposed to COVID-19.

The chain employs TRBV6-5 and TRBJ1-2, with no clear D. Trimming removed 6 bases from V and 7 bases from J, with 18 bases in between. The CDR3 spans 14 residues. Looked up from germline, CDR1 is MNHEY and CDR2 is SVGAGI. CDR3 protein: CASSDTVASTGYTF. The CDR3 nucleotides read TGTGCCAGCAGCGACACTGTGGCAAGCACTGGCTACACCTTC.

The genes are TRBV19 and TRBJ2-7, with 8 bases matching TRBD2. CDR1 LNHDA and CDR2 SQIVND come from the germline V gene (reference sequence). The CDR3 runs to 14 residues. V was clipped by 6 bases and J by 5 bases; unmatched bases: 9. The CDR3 coding sequence is TGTGCCAGTAGGCCCCCCGGGACTAGGAACGAGCAGTACTTC. As protein: CASRPPGTRNEQYF.

The chain combines TRBV6-6 with TRBJ1-5; TRBD1 aligns across 8 bases. Germline CDR1 and CDR2: MNHNY and SVGAGI (reference sequence). The ends lost 6 bases at V and 5 bases at J; junction bases unmatched: 6. CDR3 length: 14 amino acids. The CDR3 sequence: CASSPGGAYQPQHF. DNA of the CDR3: TGTGCCAGCAGCCCAGGGGGCGCATATCAGCCCCAGCATTTT.

The V call is TRBV7-8, the J call TRBJ2-1; 11 bases align to TRBD2. The trim removed 4 bases at V and 8 bases at J, leaving 7 bases unmatched. The germline CDR1 and CDR2 sequences are SGHVS and FQNEAQ. This CDR3 is built from 15 residues. The CDR3: CASSSLLAGDDEQFF. CDR3 in DNA: TGTGCCAGCAGCTCATTACTAGCGGGAGACGATGAGCAGTTCTTC.

The rearrangement uses TRBV27 and TRBJ2-5; 9 bases are a match to TRBD1. Per germline, CDR1 MNHEY and CDR2 SMNVEV (reference sequence). The V segment lost 6 bases and the J segment 5 bases; nucleotides outside the gene matches: 10. CDR3 length equals 15 residues. CDR3 nucleotide sequence: TGTGCCAGCAGAACCGGGACAGGGTGGGGGGAGACCCAGTACTTC. Residues: CASRTGTGWGETQYF.

This clone has just one count. The J gene is TRBJ2-2, the V gene TRBV5-4; 12 positions match TRBD2. The CDR3 loop spans 18 amino acids. The trim removed 2 bases at V and 4 bases at J, leaving 9 bases unmatched. Looked up from germline, CDR1 is SGHNT and CDR2 is YYREEE (reference sequence). The CDR3 DNA is TGTGCCAGCAGCTTTCCTAGCGGGGGGGCCCTTGGCACCGGGGAGCTGTTTTTT. It encodes CASSFPSGGALGTGELFF.

The chain has TRBV6-5 and TRBJ2-1; D unresolved. The germline gives CDR1 MNHEY, CDR2 SVGAGI. The CDR3 is made up of 14 amino acids. Trimming took 0 bases from V and 9 from J, leaving 12 bases between them. The CDR3 reads CASSYSAELGEQFF. As DNA, the CDR3 is TGTGCCAGCAGTTACTCGGCCGAGCTAGGTGAGCAGTTCTTC.

The chain couples TRBV28 to TRBJ1-2; tentatively, D is TRBD1 (6 bases). Trimming removed 6 bases from V and 2 bases from J, with 13 bases in between. Germline V gives CDR1 MDHEN, CDR2 SYDVKM. CDR3 size: 14 residues. Here the CDR3 reads CASSAATGNYGYTF. CDR3 sequence (DNA): TGTGCCAGCAGCGCCGCAACAGGGAACTATGGCTACACCTTC.

This chain uses TRBV6-5 with TRBJ2-7; the D gene is possibly TRBD1 (6 bases). The CDR3 covers 15 residues. Trimming removed 7 bases at V and 4 bases at J, with 20 bases between. Germline V gene data show CDR1 as MNHEY and CDR2 as SVGAGI. The CDR3 region has the DNA TGTGCCAGCACCTTAGGGGCAGACAGGTTGTACGAGCAGTACTTC. The encoded protein is CASTLGADRLYEQYF.

CDR3 in amino acids: CASSPPSGGRYNEQFF. As DNA, the CDR3 is TGTGCCAGCAGTCCCCCTAGCGGGGGTCGTTACAATGAGCAGTTCTTC. The chain has TRBV28 and TRBJ2-1; TRBD2 aligns across 10 bases. The germline CDR1 and CDR2 sequences are MDHEN and SYDVKM. CDR3 length: 16 residues. With 5 bases clipped from V and 4 bases from J, the junction kept 8 bases outside the gene matches.

This chain connects TRBV19 to TRBJ2-3, with D tentatively TRBD1 (6 bases). V was cut by 5 bases and J by 1 base, with 10 bases left in between. Germline lookup yields CDR1 LNHDA and CDR2 SQIVND (reference sequence). The CDR3 totals 14 residues. The CDR3 region has the DNA TGTGCCAGTAGTTTTCGGACAGGCACAGATACGCAGTATTTT. Translated: CASSFRTGTDTQYF.

This sequence joins TRBV6-5 and TRBJ1-6; 8 nucleotides line up with TRBD1. Germline V lookup: CDR1 MNHEY, CDR2 SVGAGI. This CDR3 has 14 amino acids. The V and J ends lost 11 bases and 7 bases, in that order; junction bases with no gene match: 10. The CDR3 is CAGETGEPNSPLHF. CDR3 DNA: TGTGCCGGAGAGACAGGGGAACCGAATTCACCCCTCCACTTT.

On this clone: Additional DNA sequences in this sample encode the identical CDR3. V is TRBV24-1 and J is TRBJ2-7; the D gene is possibly TRBD1 (6 bases). Trimming removed 2 bases from V and 4 bases from J, with 8 bases in between. There are 13 residues in the CDR3. Germline V gene sequence: CDR1 KGHDR, CDR2 SFDVKD. The CDR3 DNA follows: TGTGCCACCAGTGATTCGCAGGGGTACGAGCAGTACTTC. It yields the protein CATSDSQGYEQYF.